This paragraph covers one T cell receptor beta chain sequence. The antigen is unknown. Measured with immunoSEQ multiplex PCR; TCRdb has only the in-frame clones, and not every one. This table has about 15,000 clones, 85% to 95% appearing once. These data are taken from a study of T cell clonotyping in hematopoietic cell transplantation. General study findings and limits: After transplant, recipient diversity fell while pathologically expanded clonotypes grew through day 180. No sorting was done, leaving CD4 and CD8 contributions mixed.

Recipient blood drawn about 28 days pretransplant and days 30, 100, 180 after. CDR3 length: 13 residues. The germline V gene encodes CDR1 MGHRA and CDR2 YSYEKL. Between the trimmed V and J ends, which lost 4 bases and 2 bases, there was a span of 8 bases. V gene TRBV4-1 combines with J gene TRBJ1-2; D call uncertain. Specimen: PBMCs, collected 30 days after allogeneic stem cell transplant. The source is a male patient aged 55 to 70 who had an allogeneic stem cell transplant from an unrelated donor, so the T cells may come from the graft donor. Some clones in this sample may be carry-over from other donors' samples. The CDR3 sequence is CASSPDLNYGYTF. The CDR3 region has the DNA TGCGCCAGCAGCCCGGACCTAAACTATGGCTACACCTTC.